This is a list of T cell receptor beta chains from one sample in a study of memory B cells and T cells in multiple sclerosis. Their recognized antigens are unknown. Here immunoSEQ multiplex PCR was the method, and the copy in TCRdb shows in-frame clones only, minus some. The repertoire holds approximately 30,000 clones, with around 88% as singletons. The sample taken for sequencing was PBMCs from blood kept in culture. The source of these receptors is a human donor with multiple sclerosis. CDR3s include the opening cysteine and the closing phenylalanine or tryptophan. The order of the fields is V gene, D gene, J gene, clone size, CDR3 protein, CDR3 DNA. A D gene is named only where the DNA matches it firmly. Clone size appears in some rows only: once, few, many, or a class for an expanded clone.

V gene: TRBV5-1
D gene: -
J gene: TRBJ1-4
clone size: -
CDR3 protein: CASSLDGRRDEKLFF
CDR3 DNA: TGCGCCAGCAGCTTGGATGGCCGCCGGGATGAAAAACTGTTTTTT

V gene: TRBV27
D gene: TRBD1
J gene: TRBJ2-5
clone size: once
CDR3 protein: CASSLSRGETQYF
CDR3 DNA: TGTGCCAGCAGTTTATCCAGGGGGGAGACCCAGTACTTC

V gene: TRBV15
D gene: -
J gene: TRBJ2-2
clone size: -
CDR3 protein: CATGAEETNTGELFF
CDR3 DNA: TGTGCCACTGGGGCAGAAGAAACGAACACCGGGGAGCTGTTTTTT

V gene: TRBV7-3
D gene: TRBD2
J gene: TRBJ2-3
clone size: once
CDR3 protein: CASSLTGTSGTDTQYF
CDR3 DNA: TGTGCCAGCAGCTTAACAGGGACTAGCGGCACAGATACGCAGTATTTT

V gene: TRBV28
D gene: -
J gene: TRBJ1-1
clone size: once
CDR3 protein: CASSLGLGGAEAFF
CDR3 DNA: TGTGCCAGCAGTTTGGGGCTCGGGGGGGCTGAAGCTTTCTTT

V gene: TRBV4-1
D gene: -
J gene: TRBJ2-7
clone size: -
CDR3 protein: CASSQEAGSYEQYF
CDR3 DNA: TGCGCCAGCAGCCAAGAGGCGGGGTCCTACGAGCAGTACTTC

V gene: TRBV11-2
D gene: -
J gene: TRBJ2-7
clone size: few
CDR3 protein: CASSPQTGRQYF
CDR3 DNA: TGTGCCAGCAGCCCGCAAACGGGTAGGCAGTACTTC

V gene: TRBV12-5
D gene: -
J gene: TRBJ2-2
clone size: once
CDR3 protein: CASGFTGELFF
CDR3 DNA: TGTGCTAGTGGTTTCACCGGGGAGCTGTTTTTT

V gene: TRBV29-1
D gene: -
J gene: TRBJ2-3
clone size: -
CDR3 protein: CSVDLVTDASTDTQYF
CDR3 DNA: TGCAGCGTTGATTTGGTTACGGATGCTAGCACAGATACGCAGTATTTT

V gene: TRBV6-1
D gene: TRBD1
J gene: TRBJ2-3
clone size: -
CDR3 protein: CASEDRGLADTQYF
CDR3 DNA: TGTGCCAGCGAGGACAGGGGGCTGGCAGATACGCAGTATTTT

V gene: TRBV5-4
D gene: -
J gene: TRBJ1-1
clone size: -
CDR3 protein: CASSLAVSLNTEAFF
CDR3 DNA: TGTGCCAGCAGCTTGGCGGTCAGTTTGAACACTGAAGCTTTCTTT

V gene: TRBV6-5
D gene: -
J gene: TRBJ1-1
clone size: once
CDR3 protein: CATIRGPEAFF
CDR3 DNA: TGTGCCACCATACGGGGACCTGAAGCTTTCTTT

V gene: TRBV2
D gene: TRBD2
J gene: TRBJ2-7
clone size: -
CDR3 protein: CASSLAGDSSYEQYF
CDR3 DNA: TGTGCCAGCAGCCTAGCGGGAGATAGCTCCTACGAGCAGTACTTC

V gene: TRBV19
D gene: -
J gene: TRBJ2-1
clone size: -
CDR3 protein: CASSIEARWGEQFF
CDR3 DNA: TGTGCCAGTAGTATAGAGGCTAGATGGGGTGAGCAGTTCTTC

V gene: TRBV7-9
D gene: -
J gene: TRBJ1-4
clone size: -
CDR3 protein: CASSLYNEKLFF
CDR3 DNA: TGTGCCAGCAGCCTCTATAATGAAAAACTGTTTTTT

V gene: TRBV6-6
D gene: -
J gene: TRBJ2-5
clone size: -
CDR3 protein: CASSTQETQYF
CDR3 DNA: TGTGCCAGCAGTACTCAAGAGACCCAGTACTTC

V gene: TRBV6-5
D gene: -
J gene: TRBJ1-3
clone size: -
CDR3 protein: CASSPTFSSGNTIYF
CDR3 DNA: TGTGCCAGCAGTCCCACATTCAGCTCTGGAAACACCATATATTTT

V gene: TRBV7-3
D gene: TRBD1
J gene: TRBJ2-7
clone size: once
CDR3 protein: CASSLAAGGTYEQYF
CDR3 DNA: TGTGCCAGCAGCTTAGCGGCAGGGGGTACATACGAGCAGTACTTC

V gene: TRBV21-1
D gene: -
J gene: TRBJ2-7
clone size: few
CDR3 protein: CASSKGGGNGEQYF
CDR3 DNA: TGTGCCAGCAGCAAAGGTGGAGGGAACGGGGAGCAGTACTTC

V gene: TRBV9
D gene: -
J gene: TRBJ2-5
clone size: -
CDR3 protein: CASSVQGGTETQYF
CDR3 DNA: TGTGCCAGCAGCGTTCAGGGGGGAACGGAGACCCAGTACTTC

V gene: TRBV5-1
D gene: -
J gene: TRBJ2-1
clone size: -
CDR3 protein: CASSPRGESANEQFF
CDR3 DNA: TGCGCCAGCAGCCCCCGGGGTGAGAGCGCCAATGAGCAGTTCTTC

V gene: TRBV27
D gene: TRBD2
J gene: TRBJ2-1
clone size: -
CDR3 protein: CASSLGAGGNYNEQFF
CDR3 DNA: TGTGCCAGCAGTTTAGGAGCGGGGGGGAATTACAATGAGCAGTTCTTC

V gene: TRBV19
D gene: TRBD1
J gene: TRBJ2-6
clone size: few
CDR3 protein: CASSIDTGASGANVLTF
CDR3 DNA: TGTGCCAGTAGTATTGATACAGGGGCCTCTGGGGCCAACGTCCTGACTTTC

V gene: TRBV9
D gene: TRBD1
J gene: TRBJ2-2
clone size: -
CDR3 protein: CASSVQGAWGGELFF
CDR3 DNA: TGTGCCAGCAGCGTCCAGGGGGCGTGGGGCGGGGAGCTGTTTTTT

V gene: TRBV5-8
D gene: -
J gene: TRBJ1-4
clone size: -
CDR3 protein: CASPDPTLGEKLFF
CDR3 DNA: TGTGCCAGCCCGGACCCAACGCTGGGTGAAAAACTGTTTTTT

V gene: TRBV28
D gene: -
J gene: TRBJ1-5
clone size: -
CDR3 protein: CASSLEPGQPQHF
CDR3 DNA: TGTGCCAGCAGTTTAGAACCAGGGCAGCCCCAGCATTTT

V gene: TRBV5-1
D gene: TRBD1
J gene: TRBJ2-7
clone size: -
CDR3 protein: CASRPQSGQGGNEQYF
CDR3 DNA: TGCGCCAGCAGACCGCAGTCGGGACAGGGGGGTAACGAGCAGTACTTC

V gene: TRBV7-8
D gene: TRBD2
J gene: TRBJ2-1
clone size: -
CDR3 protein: CASSPLGRGGSYNEQFF
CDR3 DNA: TGTGCCAGCAGCCCACTCGGGAGGGGGGGTTCCTACAATGAGCAGTTCTTC

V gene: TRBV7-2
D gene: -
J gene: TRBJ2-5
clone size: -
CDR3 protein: CASSLDGRVVETQYF
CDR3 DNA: TGTGCCAGCAGCTTAGACGGCAGGGTTGTAGAGACCCAGTACTTC